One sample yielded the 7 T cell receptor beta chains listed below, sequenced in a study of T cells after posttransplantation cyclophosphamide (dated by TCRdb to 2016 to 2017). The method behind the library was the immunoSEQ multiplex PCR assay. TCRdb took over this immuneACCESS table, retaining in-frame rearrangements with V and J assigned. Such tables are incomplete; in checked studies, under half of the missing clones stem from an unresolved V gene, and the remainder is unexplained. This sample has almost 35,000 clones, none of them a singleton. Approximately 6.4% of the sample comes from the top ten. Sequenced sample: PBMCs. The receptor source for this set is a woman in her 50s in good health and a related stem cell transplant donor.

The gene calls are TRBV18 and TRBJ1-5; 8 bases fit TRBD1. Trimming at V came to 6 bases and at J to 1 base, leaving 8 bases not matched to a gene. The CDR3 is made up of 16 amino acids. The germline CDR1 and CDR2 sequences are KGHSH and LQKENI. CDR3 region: CASSPTGGGSNQPQHF. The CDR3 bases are TGTGCCAGCTCCCCCACAGGGGGTGGAAGCAATCAGCCCCAGCATTTT.

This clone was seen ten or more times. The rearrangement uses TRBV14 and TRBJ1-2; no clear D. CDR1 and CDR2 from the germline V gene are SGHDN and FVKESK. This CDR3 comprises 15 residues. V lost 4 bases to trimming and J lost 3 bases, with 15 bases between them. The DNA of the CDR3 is TGTGCCAGCAGCCTAGACGGGGAACGGGACTATGGCTACACCTTC. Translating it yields CASSLDGERDYGYTF. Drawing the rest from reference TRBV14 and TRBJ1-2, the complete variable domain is EAGVTQFPSHSVIEKGQTVTLRCDPISGHDNLYWYRRVMGKEIKFLLHFVKESKQDESGMPNNRFLAERTGGTYSTLKVQPAELEDSGVYFCASSLDGERDYGYTFGSGTRLTVV.

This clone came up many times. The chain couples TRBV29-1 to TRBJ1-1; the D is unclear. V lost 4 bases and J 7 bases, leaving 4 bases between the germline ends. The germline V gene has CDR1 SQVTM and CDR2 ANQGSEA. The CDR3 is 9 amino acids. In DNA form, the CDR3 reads TGCAGCGTTGGAGGTGAAGCTTTCTTT. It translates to CSVGGEAFF.

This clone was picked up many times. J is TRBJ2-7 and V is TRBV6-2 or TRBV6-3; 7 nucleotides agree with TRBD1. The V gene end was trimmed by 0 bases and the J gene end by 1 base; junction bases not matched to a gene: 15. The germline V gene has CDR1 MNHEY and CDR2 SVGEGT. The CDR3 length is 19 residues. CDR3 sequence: CASSYSTRRTVRGSYEQYF. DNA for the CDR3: TGTGCCAGCAGTTACTCAACACGCAGGACGGTCAGGGGGTCCTACGAGCAGTACTTC.

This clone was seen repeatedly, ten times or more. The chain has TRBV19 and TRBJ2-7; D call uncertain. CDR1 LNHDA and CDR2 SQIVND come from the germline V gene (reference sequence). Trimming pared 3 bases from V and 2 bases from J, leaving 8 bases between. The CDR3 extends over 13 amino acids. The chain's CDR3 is CASSIQEAYEQYF. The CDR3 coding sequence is TGTGCCAGTAGTATCCAGGAAGCCTACGAGCAGTACTTC.

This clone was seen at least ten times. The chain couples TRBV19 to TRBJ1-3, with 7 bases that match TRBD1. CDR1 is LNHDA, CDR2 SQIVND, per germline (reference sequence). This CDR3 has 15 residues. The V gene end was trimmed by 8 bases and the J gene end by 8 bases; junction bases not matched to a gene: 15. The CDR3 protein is CASGSLRTGGDTIYF. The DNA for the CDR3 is TGTGCCAGTGGGTCCCTGAGGACAGGAGGAGACACCATATATTTT.

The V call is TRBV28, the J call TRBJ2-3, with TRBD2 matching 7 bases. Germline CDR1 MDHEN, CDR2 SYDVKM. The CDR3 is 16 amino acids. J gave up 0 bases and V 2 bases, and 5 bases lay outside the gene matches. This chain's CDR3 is CASSLPGTTSTDTQYF. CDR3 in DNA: TGTGCCAGCAGTTTACCAGGGACTACTAGCACAGATACGCAGTATTTT.